The 14 T cell receptor beta chains reported below all come from one sample, sequenced in a study of blood T cell repertoires in COVID-19. The assay was immunoSEQ multiplex PCR, and TCRdb's table has in-frame clones only and misses some. The sample lists about 160,000 clones; approximately 86% were seen once. Sequenced input: peripheral blood. These receptors originate from a man aged 55 to 70 who had recovered from COVID-19.

The chain employs TRBV7-2 and TRBJ1-2; 9 bases fit TRBD1. The CDR3 totals 12 residues. The V gene's germline CDR1 is SGHTA and CDR2 FQGNSA. The ends lost 10 bases at V and 4 bases at J; junction bases unmatched: 4. The CDR3 bases are TGTGCCATCTCGACAGGGGGCTATGGCTACACCTTC. Translation gives CAISTGGYGYTF.

This clone was counted only a few times. Additional DNA sequences in this sample encode the identical CDR3. The chain couples TRBV5-6 to TRBJ2-7, with TRBD1 matching 9 bases. Germline V lookup: CDR1 SGHDT, CDR2 YYEEEE. CDR3 length: 15 residues. The junction had 5 bases not matched to a gene; V was cut back by 4 bases and J by 0 bases. DNA for the CDR3: TGTGCCAGCAGCCCAGGGACAGGGAGCTCCTACGAGCAGTACTTC. Translation gives CASSPGTGSSYEQYF.

The chain uses TRBV18 and TRBJ2-6, with TRBD1 matching 9 bases. This CDR3 region has 18 residues. Germline V lookup: CDR1 KGHSH, CDR2 LQKENI. The V gene end was trimmed by 3 bases and the J gene end by 0 bases; junction bases not matched to a gene: 6. The CDR3 protein is CASSPRGQGGSGANVLTF. The CDR3 DNA reads TGTGCCAGCTCACCCCGGGGACAGGGAGGCTCTGGGGCCAACGTCCTGACTTTC. Complete variable domain (other parts from reference TRBV18 and TRBJ2-6): NAGVMQNPRHLVRRRGQEARLRCSPMKGHSHVYWYRQLPEEGLKFMVYLQKENIIDESGMPKERFSAEFPKEGPSILRIQQVVRGDSAAYFCASSPRGQGGSGANVLTFGAGSRLTVL.

This clone showed up just once. V usage is TRBV5-8 and J usage is TRBJ2-7; D might be TRBD2 (6 bases). Germline lookup yields CDR1 SGHTS and CDR2 YDEGEE. The V end was cut by 0 bases, the J end by 0 bases, with 7 bases between. The CDR3 spans 14 residues. The CDR3 nucleotides are TGTGCCAGCAGCTTGGGGGACTCCTCCTACGAGCAGTACTTC. This sequence encodes CASSLGDSSYEQYF.

V is TRBV30 and J is TRBJ2-7, with D possibly matching TRBD2 (7 bases). With 1 base removed from V and 2 bases from J, the gap between germline ends came to 15 bases. The CDR3 spans 15 residues. The V gene's germline CDR1 is GTSNPN and CDR2 SVGIG (reference sequence). The CDR3 region is CAWSGKGGEPYEQYF. The CDR3 DNA reads TGTGCCTGGAGTGGAAAGGGGGGGGAGCCCTACGAGCAGTACTTC.

This chain connects TRBV6-5 to TRBJ1-2; 9 bases are a match to TRBD1. The junction had 12 bases not matched to a gene; V was cut back by 8 bases and J by 5 bases. The CDR3 runs 15 residues. Germline lookup yields CDR1 MNHEY and CDR2 SVGAGI. DNA of the CDR3: TGTGCCAGCGGGTCCTCGCGGGACAGGGTTTATGGCTACACCTTC. Protein product: CASGSSRDRVYGYTF.

This chain links TRBV6-5 with TRBJ2-2, with a possible D match to TRBD1 (6 bases). CDR1 and CDR2 from the germline V gene are MNHEY and SVGAGI. The V end lost 7 bases, the J end lost 7 bases, and 19 bases lay between the germline ends. There are 15 residues in the CDR3. CDR3 amino acids: CASTTFQGNGGELFF. CDR3 DNA sequence: TGTGCCAGCACCACATTCCAGGGGAACGGCGGGGAGCTGTTTTTT.

For the CDR3, the DNA is TGTGCCAGCAGTCCGCACCTCAGAGGGAATGAGCAGTTCTTC. Encoded protein: CASSPHLRGNEQFF. The V gene is TRBV6-2 or TRBV6-3, the J gene TRBJ2-1, with D maybe TRBD2 (5 bases). Trimming shortened V by 5 bases and J by 7 bases, and 15 bases separated the two germline ends. Germline assignment: CDR1 MNHEY and CDR2 SVGEGT. The CDR3 covers 14 residues.

The CDR3 DNA reads as TGTGCCAGCAGCTTAAGGCTAGCGGGGGCCTACGAGCAGTACTTC. Amino acids: CASSLRLAGAYEQYF. The gene calls are TRBV7-2 and TRBJ2-7; 10 bases are shared with TRBD2. The CDR3 spans 15 residues. After removal of 2 bases from V and 2 bases from J, the junction contained 3 bases not matched to a gene. Germline CDR1 and CDR2: SGHTA and FQGNSA.

The chain combines TRBV6-2 or TRBV6-3 with TRBJ1-1; 7 bases match TRBD1. The V segment lost 4 bases and the J segment 6 bases; nucleotides outside the gene matches: 8. CDR1 is MNHEY, CDR2 SVGEGT, per germline. The CDR3 loop spans 14 amino acids. The CDR3 DNA sequence: TGTGCCAGCAGTTTATATCGGGGACAGCCTGAAGCTTTCTTT. The encoded protein is CASSLYRGQPEAFF.

V and J are TRBV7-2 and TRBJ2-2; TRBD2 matches at 13 bases. The CDR3 extends over 18 amino acids. With V trimmed by 9 bases and J by 4 bases, 14 bases remained unmatched. Germline V CDR1 and CDR2: SGHTA, FQGNSA. In DNA, the CDR3 is TGTGCCAGTACACGACTAGCGGGGGGCATAGTTGGCACCGGGGAGCTGTTTTTT. Protein: CASTRLAGGIVGTGELFF.

This chain links TRBV20-1 with TRBJ2-7, with D perhaps matching TRBD2 (5 bases). CDR1 DFQATT and CDR2 SNEGSKA come from the germline V gene (reference sequence). Trimming took 3 bases from V and 6 from J, leaving 15 bases between them. The CDR3 spans 13 residues. The CDR3 reads CSASQGLGSEQYF. CDR3 nucleotide sequence: TGCAGTGCTAGTCAAGGCTTGGGGAGCGAGCAGTACTTC.

The V gene is TRBV5-1, the J gene TRBJ2-3; 7 nucleotides line up with TRBD2. Germline V lookup: CDR1 SGHRS, CDR2 YFSETQ. This CDR3 is built from 16 residues. V shed 3 bases and J 3 bases; nucleotides not matched to a gene: 10. The CDR3 sequence: CASSSGGGGPTDTQYF. The CDR3 coding sequence is TGCGCCAGCAGCTCCGGAGGCGGGGGTCCGACAGATACGCAGTATTTT. Supplemented by reference TRBV5-1 and TRBJ2-3, the full variable domain reads KAGVTQTPRYLIKTRGQQVTLSCSPISGHRSVSWYQQTPGQGLQFLFEYFSETQRNKGNFPGRFSGRQFSNSRSEMNVSTLELGDSALYLCASSSGGGGPTDTQYFGPGTRLTVL.

In this sample, this clone turned up once. The V gene is TRBV4-1, the J gene TRBJ2-2; no reliable D call. Trimming left V 0 bases short and J 3 bases short, with 11 bases between. This CDR3 is 16 amino acids long. CDR1 and CDR2 from the germline V gene are MGHRA and YSYEKL. The CDR3 DNA follows: TGCGCCAGCAGCCAAGACTGGCGACGGGACACCGGGGAGCTGTTTTTT. Translating it yields CASSQDWRRDTGELFF.